This is a list of T cell receptor beta chains from one sample in a study of cytomegalovirus exposure and HLA in healthy donors. The method was immunoSEQ multiplex PCR; TCRdb's version includes in-frame clones alone and lacks a portion of them. This table has roughly 200,000 clones, 82% appearing once. Source material: PBMCs. These receptors came from a woman in her forties in good health and CMV-seronegative. The CDR3 runs from the conserved cysteine through the conserved F or W. A D gene is named only where the DNA matches it firmly. Size values are once, few and many counts, or a class for expanded clones, and some rows have none.

v_gene	abundance	j_gene	d_gene	CDR3nt	CDR3aa
TRBV13	-	TRBJ2-5	TRBD2	TGTGCCAGCAGCAACGGACTAGCGGGAGCGGAGACCCAGTACTTC	CASSNGLAGAETQYF
TRBV6-1	-	TRBJ1-2	TRBD1	TGTGCCAGCAGTGAAGGTACCGGGACAGGGACATATGGCTACACCTTC	CASSEGTGTGTYGYTF
TRBV6-1	-	TRBJ2-5	TRBD2	TGTGCCAGCAGTGAGGCCGGACTAGCGGGGGAGACCCAGTACTTC	CASSEAGLAGETQYF
TRBV7-9	-	TRBJ2-1	TRBD1	TGTGCCAGCGGCCCCGACAGGGGGCTCAATGAGCAGTTCTTC	CASGPDRGLNEQFF
TRBV10-3	-	TRBJ2-5	-	TGTGCCATCAGTGAGTTGACAGAAGAGACCCAGTACTTC	CAISELTEETQYF
TRBV2	once	TRBJ2-7	TRBD2	TGTGCCAGCAGATCGACTAGCGGGGCCACCTACGAGCAGTACTTC	CASRSTSGATYEQYF
TRBV30	-	TRBJ2-7	TRBD1	TGTGCCTGGAGTGCTGGACAGGGGAACTACGAGCAGTACTTC	CAWSAGQGNYEQYF
TRBV7-9	-	TRBJ2-5	TRBD1	TGTGCCAGCAGCCCCAGAGGGGGACAGGGGCAAGAGACCCAGTACTTC	CASSPRGGQGQETQYF
TRBV7-9	-	TRBJ1-4	-	TGTGCCAGCAGCTTAGCTGGGGCCCCTAATGAAAAACTGTTTTTT	CASSLAGAPNEKLFF
TRBV19	-	TRBJ1-1	-	TGTGCCAGTAGCCCACAATCGAACACTGAAGCTTTCTTT	CASSPQSNTEAFF
TRBV15	once	TRBJ2-3	-	TGTGCCACCAGCAGAGATCGTGTTAGCGATTTAGCAGATACGCAGTATTTT	CATSRDRVSDLADTQYF
TRBV13	once	TRBJ2-7	TRBD1	TGTGCCAGCAGCCACATACAGGGGGCCTCCTCCTACGAGCAGTACTTC	CASSHIQGASSYEQYF
TRBV9	-	TRBJ2-7	TRBD2	TGTGCCAGCAGCGCCACCGGGACTAGCGGGACCAACTACGAGCAGTACTTC	CASSATGTSGTNYEQYF
TRBV5-8	-	TRBJ1-5	TRBD1	TGTGCCAGCAGCTTGGGACAGGGGGATCAGCCCCAGCATTTT	CASSLGQGDQPQHF
TRBV27	-	TRBJ1-1	-	TGTGCCAGCAGTGCCCCCAGAGGAAGCAAACAAGCTTTCTTT	CASSAPRGSKQAFF
TRBV18	few	TRBJ2-7	-	TGTGCCAGCTCACGACTGGAACGGGCGGGATTCTCCTACGAGCAGTACTTC	CASSRLERAGFSYEQYF
TRBV2	-	TRBJ1-2	-	TGTGCCAGCAGTGAAGCCACAGGGCGGGGGAGGGATGGCTACACCTTC	CASSEATGRGRDGYTF
TRBV7-6	-	TRBJ2-7	-	TGTGCCAGCAGCTTAGGTCAGGGCGGCGAGCAGTACTTC	CASSLGQGGEQYF
TRBV20-1	-	TRBJ2-7	-	TGCAGTGCTAGAGCGGTCGACGAGCAGTACTTC	CSARAVDEQYF
TRBV6-5	-	TRBJ2-3	TRBD2	TGTGCCAGCAGTTACGGGCTAGCGGGAGCTGCAGATACGCAGTATTTT	CASSYGLAGAADTQYF
TRBV5-1	-	TRBJ2-5	-	TGCGCCAGCAGCTTGATACCTAAGGGAGGAGAGACCCAGTACTTC	CASSLIPKGGETQYF
TRBV9	-	TRBJ2-7	TRBD1	TGTGCCAGCAGCGTGACAGGGGAGAGCTACGAGCAGTACTTC	CASSVTGESYEQYF
TRBV5-4	once	TRBJ1-5	-	TGTGCCAGCAGCTTGGGAGGTAGTGGCAATCAGCCCCAGCATTTT	CASSLGGSGNQPQHF
TRBV6-5	-	TRBJ1-6	-	TGTGCCAGCAGGCAACAGGGTACACATAATTCACCCCTCCACTTT	CASRQQGTHNSPLHF
TRBV6-1	-	TRBJ2-7	-	TGTGCCAGCAGACTGACCGGGATCTACACGGGTGAGCAGTACTTC	CASRLTGIYTGEQYF
TRBV28	-	TRBJ2-3	TRBD2	TGTGCCAGCAGCCCTCTCGGGAGGGACACTAGCACAGATACGCAGTATTTT	CASSPLGRDTSTDTQYF